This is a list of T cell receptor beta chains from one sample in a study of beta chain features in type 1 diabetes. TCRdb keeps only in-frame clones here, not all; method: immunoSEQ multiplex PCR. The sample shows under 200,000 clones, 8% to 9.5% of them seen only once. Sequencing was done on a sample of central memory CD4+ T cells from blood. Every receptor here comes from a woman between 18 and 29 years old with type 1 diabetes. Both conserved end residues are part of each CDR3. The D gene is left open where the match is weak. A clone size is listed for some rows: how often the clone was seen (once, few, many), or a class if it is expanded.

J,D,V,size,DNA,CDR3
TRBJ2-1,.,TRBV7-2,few,TGTGCCAGCAGCTTAGAGCTAAGTTACAATGAGCAGTTCTTC,CASSLELSYNEQFF
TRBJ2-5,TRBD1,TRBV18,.,TGTGCCAGCTCACCAATCAGGGGGCTGGGAGAGACCCAGTACTTC,CASSPIRGLGETQYF
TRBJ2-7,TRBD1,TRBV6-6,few,TGTGCCAGCAGCGACCAGGGGGCTTACGAGCAGTACTTC,CASSDQGAYEQYF
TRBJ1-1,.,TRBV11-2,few,TGTGCCAGCAGCTTAGTGGACAAGAACACTGAAGCTTTCTTT,CASSLVDKNTEAFF
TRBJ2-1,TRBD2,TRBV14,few,TGTGCCAGCAGCCAGCACGGGACTAGCGGGGGGAACAATGAGCAGTTCTTC,CASSQHGTSGGNNEQFF
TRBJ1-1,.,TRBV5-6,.,TGTGCCAGCAGCTTGCAGGGCGCCTACACTGAAGCTTTCTTT,CASSLQGAYTEAFF
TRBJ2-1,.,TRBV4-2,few,TGTGCCAGCAGACTAGGAGTATACAATGAGCAGTTCTTC,CASRLGVYNEQFF
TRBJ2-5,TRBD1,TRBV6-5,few,TGTGCCAGCAGTTACTCGAAACGCGCAGGGGGTGAGACCCAGTACTTC,CASSYSKRAGGETQYF
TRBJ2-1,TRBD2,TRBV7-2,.,TGTGCCAGCAGCCGGACTAGCGGAAATGAGCAGTTCTTC,CASSRTSGNEQFF
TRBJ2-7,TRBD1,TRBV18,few,TGTGCCAGCTCACCGACAGGGGTGCGTGAGCAGTACTTC,CASSPTGVREQYF
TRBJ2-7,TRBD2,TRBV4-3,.,TGCGCCAGCAGCCTAGCGGGAGGGCTTAAGGACGAGCAGTACTTC,CASSLAGGLKDEQYF
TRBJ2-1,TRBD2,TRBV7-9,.,TGTGCCAGCAGCTCCCGGGGCTCGGGGAGGGGCGAGCAGTTCTTC,CASSSRGSGRGEQFF
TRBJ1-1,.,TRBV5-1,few,TGCGCCAGCAGCCCTGATGGCAGAAAGAACACTGAAGCTTTCTTT,CASSPDGRKNTEAFF
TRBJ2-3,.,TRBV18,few,TGTGCCAGCTCACCAGTCTCCACAGATACGCAGTATTTT,CASSPVSTDTQYF
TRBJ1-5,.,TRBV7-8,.,TGTGCCAGCAGCCCCCGGTCGGTGGGAGTAAATCAGCCCCAGCATTTT,CASSPRSVGVNQPQHF
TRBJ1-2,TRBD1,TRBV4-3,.,TGCGCCCGGGACAGGGTCCGCTATGGCTACACCTTC,CARDRVRYGYTF
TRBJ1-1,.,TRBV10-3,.,TGTGCCATCAGGGACAGAACCCAGAACACTGAAGCTTTCTTT,CAIRDRTQNTEAFF
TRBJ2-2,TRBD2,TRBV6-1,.,TGTGCCACGACTAGCGGGAGGCGGGAGCTGTTTTTT,CATTSGRRELFF
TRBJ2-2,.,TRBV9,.,TGTGCCAGCAGCGTTTACCCAGGGGACACCGGGGAGCTGTTTTTT,CASSVYPGDTGELFF
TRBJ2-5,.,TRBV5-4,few,TGTGCCAGCAGTTTTACAGGGCAAGAGACCCAGTACTTC,CASSFTGQETQYF
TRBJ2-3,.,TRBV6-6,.,TGTGCCAGCAGTTACCTAAGCACAGATACGCAGTATTTT,CASSYLSTDTQYF
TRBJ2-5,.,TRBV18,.,.,CASSSGGAETQYF
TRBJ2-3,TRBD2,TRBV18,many,TGTGCCAGCTCACCTAGGACTAGGGCGAGCACAGATACGCAGTATTTT,CASSPRTRASTDTQYF
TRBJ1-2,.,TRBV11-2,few,TGTGCCAGCAGCTTAGGACAGATTAACTATGGCTACACCTTC,CASSLGQINYGYTF
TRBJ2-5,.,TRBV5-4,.,TGTGCCAGCAGCTTGGCGGGAGCGGAGGAGACCCAGTACTTC,CASSLAGAEETQYF
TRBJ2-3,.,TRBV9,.,TGTGCCAGCAGCGGGTCCCTCAAACTAGTTTCCACGCAGTATTTT,CASSGSLKLVSTQYF
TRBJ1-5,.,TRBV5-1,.,TGCGCCAGCAGCCTGGACAGCAATAGCAATCAGCCCCAGCATTTT,CASSLDSNSNQPQHF
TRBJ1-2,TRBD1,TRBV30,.,TGTGCCTGGAGGCCGGCTAGGGGACAGGGGAACTATGGCTACACCTTC,CAWRPARGQGNYGYTF
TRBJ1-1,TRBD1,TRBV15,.,TGTGCCACCAGCCCCCGAACAGGGGCGCGGACTGAAGCTTTCTTT,CATSPRTGARTEAFF
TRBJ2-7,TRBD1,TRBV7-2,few,TGTGCCAGCAGTGACCGGACAGGACACTCCTACGAGCAGTACTTC,CASSDRTGHSYEQYF
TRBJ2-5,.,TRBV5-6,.,TGTGCCAGCAGCGCGCTGACAGCCCAGAAAGAGACCCAGTACTTC,CASSALTAQKETQYF
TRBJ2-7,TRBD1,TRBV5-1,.,TGCGCCAGCAGCTTGGGCCCGGGACAGTCCTACGAGCAGTACTTC,CASSLGPGQSYEQYF
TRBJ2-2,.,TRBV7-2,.,TGTGCCAGCAGCTTAGCGGTCGGGGCCGGGGAGCTGTTTTTT,CASSLAVGAGELFF
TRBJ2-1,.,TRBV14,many,TGTGCCAGCAGGAGCGGAACCTCCTACAATGAGCAGTTCTTC,CASRSGTSYNEQFF
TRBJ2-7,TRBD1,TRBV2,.,TGTGCCAGCACGACAGGGGGCGGGTCCGAGCAGTACTTC,CASTTGGGSEQYF